This section outlines one T cell receptor beta chain sequence together with its context. Data came from immunoSEQ multiplex PCR; TCRdb stores just in-frame clones and leaves some out. Among 50,000 to 60,000 clones listed, around 92% were seen once. These data belong to a study of technical replicates of blood from several donors. V shed 4 bases and J 7 bases; nucleotides not matched to a gene: 4. The CDR3 loop spans 16 amino acids. Germline V gene lookup returns CDR1 MNHEY and CDR2 SVGAGI. This rearrangement joins TRBV6-5 to TRBJ2-1, with 16 nucleotides matching TRBD2. The sequence was obtained from a human donor in good health. Some clones in this sample may be carry-over from other donors' samples. Sequences were obtained from PBMCs. CDR3 region: CASSWSGLAGGNEQFF. The CDR3 bases are TGTGCCAGCAGTTGGTCGGGACTAGCGGGAGGGAATGAGCAGTTCTTC.